This entry lists 31 T cell receptor beta chains sequenced from one sample in a study of T cells in Graves' hyperthyroidism and ophthalmopathy. RNA transcripts were the template for amplifying TCR beta CDR3 regions. During a first-round RT-PCR of the TCR CDR3, the HTBI primer set was used. TCRdb used MiXCR to reprocess the multiplex PCR reads, holding one entry per CDR3 protein. Of approximately 590,000 distinct CDR3 sequences listed, roughly 50% are singletons. The sequencing sample was made of peripheral blood or thyroid tissue (not recorded which). These receptors were obtained from a woman under 30 with Graves' hyperthyroidism.

This clonotype appeared many times. The J gene is TRBJ1-1, the V gene TRBV15; D is undetermined. This CDR3 spans 13 amino acids. Trimming took 4 bases from V and 1 from J, leaving 7 bases between them. Germline CDR1 LNHNV, CDR2 YYDKDF (reference sequence). CDR3 nucleotides: TGTGCCACCAGCACATCAGGGAACACTGAAGCTTTCTTT. Translation gives CATSTSGNTEAFF.

The rearrangement uses TRBV7-1 and TRBJ1-2; D remains unclear. TRBV7-1 is assigned to the ORF class and has an uncertain function. The ends were cut back, 3 bases at V and 8 bases at J, with 13 bases in the middle. The CDR3 has 13 residues. CDR3 region: CASSSPGDFGYTF. CDR3 nucleotide sequence: TGTGCCAGCAGCTCCCCGGGAGATTTCGGCTACACCTTC.

As regards this clonotype: Compared with germline, one end of the junction differs, possibly owing to a read error. The chain employs TRBV7-9 and TRBJ2-7; 9 nucleotides align to TRBD1. The CDR3 is made up of 15 amino acids. CDR1 and CDR2 (germline): SEHNR, FQNEAQ (reference sequence). The DNA of the CDR3 is TGTGCCGGCAGCCACTACGCGGGACAGGGTTACGAGCAGTACTTC. The encoded protein is CAGSHYAGQGYEQYF.

The V and J genes are TRBV9 and TRBJ1-6; no definite D call. The length of the CDR3 is 14 residues. V was trimmed by 4 bases and J by 4 bases, leaving 9 bases between them. Germline loops: CDR1 SGDLS, CDR2 YYNGEE. CDR3 sequence reads: CASSRGPYNSPLHF. The CDR3, as DNA: TGTGCCAGCAGCCGAGGACCTTATAATTCACCCCTCCACTTT.

This clonotype was seen more than once but under ten times. One junction end disagrees with the germline gene, perhaps due to a read error. The CDR3 reads CASSYSDYSTEAFF. The CDR3 region has the DNA TGTGCCAGCAGTTACTCGGACTATTCCACTGAAGCTTTCTTT. This chain joins TRBV10-3 and TRBJ1-1; D is unresolved. The CDR3 sequence is 14 residues long. From germline, CDR1 is ENHRY and CDR2 SYGVKD.

Ten or more counts support this clonotype. The CDR3 coding sequence is TGTGCCAGCAGTGAAGGGGACGGCGAGGCTTTCTTT. Its protein product is CASSEGDGEAFF. The chain couples TRBV2 to TRBJ1-1, with D possibly matching TRBD1 (5 bases). The CDR3 has 12 amino acids. Trimming took off 1 base at V and 11 bases at J, with 11 bases between the two ends. Germline V lookup: CDR1 SNHLY, CDR2 FYNNEI.

Note on this clonotype: This may arise from a read error, as a much more abundant clone is one base away. The chain carries TRBV29-1 and TRBJ1-2; D call uncertain. This CDR3 is built from 10 residues. CDR1 and CDR2 (germline): SQVTM, ANQGSEA. The CDR3 DNA is TGCAGCGCTTTAGAGGGAGGCTACGCCTTC. Translating it yields CSALEGGYAF.

This clonotype was detected only once. The chain recombines TRBV11-2 with TRBJ2-5, with 9 bases identical to TRBD1. The CDR3 is 15 residues long. Germline CDR1 reads SGHAT; CDR2 reads FQNNGV. V lost 5 bases, J lost 7 bases, and 11 bases stayed unmatched. The CDR3 is CASSHRDRALGTQYF. The CDR3 region has the DNA TGTGCCAGCAGCCACCGGGACAGGGCATTGGGGACCCAGTACTTC.

With respect to this clonotype: One base away lies a much larger clone, so this may be a sequencing read error. This is likely a read error, given that the CDR3 carries no conserved phenylalanine or tryptophan at its end. The chain has TRBV29-1 and TRBJ2-7; D not certain. Trimming stripped 7 bases from V and 2 bases from J, with 9 bases between. Per germline, CDR1 SQVTM and CDR2 ANQGSEA. The CDR3 totals 11 residues. As DNA, the CDR3 is TGCAGCGCCCGGTTGGCCTACGAGCAGTACCTC. Its protein is CSARLAYEQYL.

At least ten counts were recorded for this clonotype. The CDR3, as DNA: TGTGCCAGCACCAACGGGGAGGTTGGCTACACCTTC. It codes for CASTNGEVGYTF. V and J are TRBV25-1 and TRBJ1-2; D ambiguous. From germline, CDR1 is MGHDK and CDR2 SYGVNS. The CDR3 contains 12 residues. Trimming removed 7 bases from V and 7 bases from J, with 13 bases in between.

This chain joins TRBV19 and TRBJ2-7; no clear D. V lost 6 bases, J lost 4 bases, and 19 bases lay in between. Germline loops: CDR1 LNHDA, CDR2 SQIVND (reference sequence). This CDR3 is built from 15 residues. The DNA for the CDR3 is TGTGCCAGTAGCCCTGCAGGAAGAGGTTGGTACGAGCAGTACTTC. As protein: CASSPAGRGWYEQYF. The whole variable domain, remainder taken from reference TRBV19 and TRBJ2-7, is DGGITQSPKYLFRKEGQNVTLSCEQNLNHDAMYWYRQDPGQGLRLIYYSQIVNDFQKGDIAEGYSVSREKKESFPLTVTSAQKNPTAFYLCASSPAGRGWYEQYFGPGTRLTVT.

This clonotype appeared many times. The chain has TRBV20-1 and TRBJ1-1; no definite D call. The CDR3 contains 11 residues. Germline CDR1 and CDR2: DFQATT and SNEGSKA (reference sequence). Trimming stripped 7 bases from V and 1 base from J, with 7 bases between. The CDR3 sequence is CSDKGNTEAFF. In DNA, the CDR3 is TGCAGTGACAAGGGGAACACTGAAGCTTTCTTT.

V usage is TRBV29-1 and J usage is TRBJ1-4; D is unresolved. The CDR3 extends over 13 amino acids. Germline CDR1 reads SQVTM; CDR2 reads ANQGSEA. The V end lost 1 base, the J end lost 6 bases, and 9 bases lay between the germline ends. The DNA for the CDR3 is TGCAGCGTTGAAGCTCCTGGCTATGAAAAACTGTTTTTT. Translation: CSVEAPGYEKLFF.

There are a few counts of this clonotype. V gene TRBV29-1 combines with J gene TRBJ2-7; TRBD1 aligns across 9 bases. Germline trimming cut 8 bases from V and 3 bases from J; bases unmatched to any gene: 5. The CDR3 length is 12 residues. CDR1 is SQVTM and CDR2 is ANQGSEA in the germline V gene. The CDR3 here is CSILTGGYEQYF. CDR3 coding DNA: TGCAGCATCCTGACAGGGGGCTACGAGCAGTACTTC.

This clonotype was counted a few times. This sequence joins TRBV5-5 and TRBJ2-5; D is uncertain. This CDR3 region has 14 residues. V lost 0 bases and J lost 2, with 8 bases in between. Germline assignment: CDR1 SGHKS and CDR2 YYEKEE (reference sequence). CDR3 bases: TGTGCCAGCAGCTTGGACCAGGCACAAGAGACCCAGTACTTC. Translating it yields CASSLDQAQETQYF.

V gene TRBV12-3 or TRBV12-4 combines with J gene TRBJ2-7; 8 bases are shared with TRBD2. The V segment lost 5 bases and the J segment 6 bases; nucleotides outside the gene matches: 12. CDR3 size: 15 residues. In DNA form, the CDR3 reads TGTGCCAGCAGTCCAGGTAGCGGGGCCGGAGGCGAGCAGTACTTC. Protein product: CASSPGSGAGGEQYF.

This clonotype occurred a few times. The J gene is TRBJ1-1, the V gene TRBV9; D possibly corresponds to TRBD1 (5 bases). The CDR3 has 14 residues. Germline V lookup: CDR1 SGDLS, CDR2 YYNGEE. Between the trimmed V and J ends, which lost 0 bases and 4 bases, there was a span of 10 bases. The DNA of the CDR3 is TGTGCCAGCAGCGTAGCGGGGGATCTCACTGAAGCTTTCTTT. It encodes CASSVAGDLTEAFF.

This sequence joins TRBV7-2 and TRBJ1-5, with D unclear. Germline lookup yields CDR1 SGHTA and CDR2 FQGNSA. Trimming shortened V by 4 bases and J by 5 bases, and 9 bases separated the two germline ends. The CDR3 is 13 amino acids. The CDR3 reads CASSSGVDQPQHF. CDR3 DNA: TGTGCCAGCAGCTCCGGAGTAGATCAGCCCCAGCATTTT. Full variable domain (rest looked up from reference TRBV7-2 and TRBJ1-5): GAGVSQSPSNKVTEKGKDVELRCDPISGHTALYWYRQSLGQGLEFLIYFQGNSAPDKSGLPSDRFSAERTGGSVSTLTIQRTQQEDSAVYLCASSSGVDQPQHFGDGTRLSIL.

This clonotype was counted between two and nine times. The V and J genes are TRBV12-3 or TRBV12-4 and TRBJ1-1; D unclear. The V end was cut by 6 bases, the J end by 7 bases, with 12 bases between. The CDR3 is 12 amino acids. The CDR3 DNA is TGTGCCAGCAGCACAGTACCGGTTGAAGCTTTCTTT. Protein: CASSTVPVEAFF.

The chain combines TRBV9 with TRBJ1-4, with no clear D. The CDR3 loop spans 15 amino acids. Germline CDR1 reads SGDLS; CDR2 reads YYNGEE. Trimming removed 4 bases from V and 0 bases from J, with 10 bases in between. The CDR3 DNA follows: TGTGCCAGCAGCCCGCGAGCAGCAACTAATGAAAAACTGTTTTTT. This encodes CASSPRAATNEKLFF.

This clonotype was counted ten times or more. The V gene is TRBV29-1, the J gene TRBJ2-7, with D uncertain. CDR1 is SQVTM and CDR2 is ANQGSEA in the germline V gene. V dropped 3 bases and J dropped 5 bases, with 11 bases sitting between them. The CDR3 length is 12 residues. CDR3 sequence: CSVDSGPNEQYF. Written as DNA, the CDR3 is TGCAGCGTTGACTCGGGCCCGAACGAGCAGTACTTC.

This clonotype was seen a few times. V and J are TRBV2 and TRBJ1-2; D is possibly TRBD1 (5 bases). The CDR3 runs to 14 residues. CDR1 and CDR2 from the germline V gene are SNHLY and FYNNEI. V was pared by 5 bases and J by 1 base, with 11 bases between. The CDR3 is CASSFRRVNYGYTF. The CDR3 DNA reads TGTGCCAGCAGTTTTCGCAGGGTTAACTATGGCTACACCTTC.

The chain couples TRBV29-1 to TRBJ2-3; no firm D call. The V and J ends lost 2 bases and 7 bases respectively, with 13 bases between them. Germline V CDR1 and CDR2: SQVTM, ANQGSEA. The CDR3 totals 13 residues. The CDR3 is CSVERKSTNTQYF. CDR3 coding DNA: TGCAGCGTTGAACGGAAGAGTACGAATACGCAGTATTTT.

This rearrangement joins TRBV2 to TRBJ2-2, with no clear D. The CDR3 runs 15 residues. CDR1 and CDR2 from the germline V gene are SNHLY and FYNNEI. V was cut by 3 bases and J by 1 base, with 9 bases left in between. CDR3 sequence reads: CASSDLRMNTGELFF. CDR3 DNA sequence: TGTGCCAGCAGTGATCTTAGGATGAACACCGGGGAGCTGTTTTTT.

This clonotype came up many times. The chain is built from TRBV7-6 and TRBJ1-1; D gene uncertain. The germline V gene has CDR1 SGHVS and CDR2 FNYEAQ. The V end was cut by 5 bases, the J end by 2 bases, with 15 bases between. The CDR3 has 15 residues. CDR3 protein: CASSLKPFLNTEAFF. As DNA, the CDR3 is TGTGCCAGCAGCCTTAAGCCTTTCCTTAACACTGAAGCTTTCTTT.

The chain links TRBV19 to TRBJ1-5, with 7 bases aligning to TRBD1. The CDR3 is 18 amino acids. CDR1 is LNHDA, CDR2 SQIVND, per germline (reference sequence). Germline trimming cut 4 bases from V and 0 bases from J; bases unmatched to any gene: 12. CDR3 bases: TGTGCCAGTAGTACCGACCGGGACAGAGGTCTTAGCAATCAGCCCCAGCATTTT. This gives the protein CASSTDRDRGLSNQPQHF. Supplemented by reference TRBV19 and TRBJ1-5, the full variable domain reads DGGITQSPKYLFRKEGQNVTLSCEQNLNHDAMYWYRQDPGQGLRLIYYSQIVNDFQKGDIAEGYSVSREKKESFPLTVTSAQKNPTAFYLCASSTDRDRGLSNQPQHFGDGTRLSIL.

This clonotype was observed once. The rearrangement links TRBV15 to TRBJ2-3; TRBD2 is a possible D gene (6 bases). The CDR3 runs 18 residues. V gave up 1 base and J gave up 0 bases, with 17 bases separating them. CDR1 and CDR2 from the germline V gene are LNHNV and YYDKDF (reference sequence). CDR3 protein: CATSRGLIAGLSTDTQYF. The CDR3 nucleotides are TGTGCCACCAGCAGAGGCTTGATCGCGGGACTTAGCACAGATACGCAGTATTTT. Full variable domain (outside the CDR3, taken from reference TRBV15 and TRBJ2-3): DAMVIQNPRYQVTQFGKPVTLSCSQTLNHNVMYWYQQKSSQAPKLLFHYYDKDFNNEADTPDNFQSRRPNTSFCFLDIRSPGLGDTAMYLCATSRGLIAGLSTDTQYFGPGTRLTVL.

This clonotype has a count of ten or more. The chain links TRBV7-2 to TRBJ1-2, with D perhaps matching TRBD1 (5 bases). CDR1 is SGHTA, CDR2 FQGNSA, per germline. The CDR3 length is 16 residues. V was trimmed by 5 bases and J by 0 bases, leaving 16 bases between them. The CDR3 spells CASSLLRGRANYGYTF. Written as DNA, the CDR3 is TGTGCCAGCAGCCTCCTTCGGGGCCGAGCTAACTATGGCTACACCTTC.

This clonotype was seen many times. CDR3 region: CSVVDDNYGYTF. For the CDR3, the DNA is TGCAGCGTCGTAGACGATAACTATGGCTACACCTTC. The gene calls are TRBV29-1 and TRBJ1-2, with D unresolved. Germline lookup yields CDR1 SQVTM and CDR2 ANQGSEA. This CDR3 is built from 12 residues. V lost 6 bases, J lost 1 base, and 9 bases lay in between.

This clonotype was seen many times. The gene calls are TRBV5-1 and TRBJ1-1; D unresolved. Between the trimmed V and J ends, which lost 5 bases and 0 bases, there was a span of 8 bases. This CDR3 is 13 amino acids long. The germline V gene encodes CDR1 SGHRS and CDR2 YFSETQ. CDR3 loop: CASSSIMNTEAFF. CDR3 sequence (DNA): TGCGCCAGCAGTTCCATCATGAACACTGAAGCTTTCTTT.

The rearrangement joins TRBV5-1 to TRBJ1-1, with a weak D call TRBD1 (5 bases). V lost 0 bases and J 1 base, leaving 10 bases between the germline ends. Germline-derived CDR1 and CDR2 are SGHRS and YFSETQ. CDR3 length: 15 amino acids. The CDR3 region has the DNA TGCGCCAGCAGCTTGGTTGAGGGGTGGAACACTGAAGCTTTCTTT. Residues: CASSLVEGWNTEAFF.